This is a list of T cell receptor beta chains from one sample in a study of T cell repertoires in cytomegalovirus infection. These receptors have no identified antigens. MiXCR, applied by TCRdb to the reads, yields one record per CDR3 protein. The repertoire holds approximately 280,000 distinct CDR3 sequences, with about 20% as singletons. The material sequenced was cultured PBMCs, taken from culture after CMV antigen stimulation. Receptors originate from a human donor in good health (CMV status not recorded). Some clones in this sample may be carry-over from other donors' samples. CDR3s include the opening cysteine and the closing phenylalanine or tryptophan. Each record gives: D gene, V gene, J gene, clone size, CDR3 DNA, CDR3 protein. D genes are given only for firm matches. Rows give clone size only sometimes, using once, few, many, or a class for an expanded clone.

D: TRBD2
V: TRBV7-9
J: TRBJ2-7
size: many
DNA: TGTGCCAGCAGCCCGGACAGGAGTGGACTAGCGGGATACGAGCAGTACTTC
CDR3: CASSPDRSGLAGYEQYF

D: TRBD1
V: TRBV18
J: TRBJ1-2
size: NA
DNA: TGTGCCAGCTTCGGGACAGAAGCTAACTATGGCTACACCTTC
CDR3: CASFGTEANYGYTF

D: TRBD1
V: TRBV7-2
J: TRBJ1-2
size: many
DNA: TGTGCCAGCAGCACTAGGACAGGGAGTAACTATGGCTACACCTTC
CDR3: CASSTRTGSNYGYTF

D: NA
V: TRBV4-1
J: TRBJ2-3
size: once
DNA: TGCGCCAGCAGCCAAGAATTCCGGGAGACAGATACGCAGTATTTT
CDR3: CASSQEFRETDTQYF

D: NA
V: TRBV18
J: TRBJ1-4
size: few
DNA: TGTGCCAGCTCACCATCACGGGGGCTAGGTGAAAAACTGTTTTTT
CDR3: CASSPSRGLGEKLFF

D: TRBD1
V: TRBV5-1
J: TRBJ2-3
size: NA
DNA: TGCGCCAGCAGCTTCCCTCGACAGGGAGCACAAGATACGCAGTATTTT
CDR3: CASSFPRQGAQDTQYF

D: NA
V: TRBV19
J: TRBJ2-2
size: NA
DNA: TGTGCCAGTACCTTATTTCCGGGCCTGGCCGGGGAGCTGTTTTTT
CDR3: CASTLFPGLAGELFF

D: NA
V: TRBV19
J: TRBJ2-1
size: few
DNA: TGTGCCAGTAGTATAACGGCGGACTCCTACAATGAGCAGTTCTTC
CDR3: CASSITADSYNEQFF

D: NA
V: TRBV3-1
J: TRBJ1-1
size: NA
DNA: TGTGCCAGCAGCCCTGGGGCATTGAACACTGAAGCTTTCTTT
CDR3: CASSPGALNTEAFF

D: TRBD2
V: TRBV5-4
J: TRBJ2-1
size: few
DNA: TGTGCCAGCAGCTCCTTAGCGGGAGGCAGCTACAATGAGCAGTTCTTC
CDR3: CASSSLAGGSYNEQFF

D: NA
V: TRBV4-3
J: TRBJ2-3
size: NA
DNA: TGCGCCAGCAGCCAAGATGATGGTCGCACAGATACGCAGTATTTT
CDR3: CASSQDDGRTDTQYF

D: TRBD1
V: TRBV6-5
J: TRBJ1-1
size: few
DNA: TGTGCCAGCAGTTACGAGGGCAGGGGGCGGACTGAAGCTTTCTTT
CDR3: CASSYEGRGRTEAFF

D: TRBD2
V: TRBV20-1
J: TRBJ2-1
size: few
DNA: TGCAGTGCTCGGCAGGAGCTGAGCGGGAGGGCCAATGAGCAGTTCTTC
CDR3: CSARQELSGRANEQFF

D: TRBD2
V: TRBV6-5
J: TRBJ2-3
size: NA
DNA: TGTGCCAGCGTAGGGAGCGGGAGGGGAACAGATACGCAGTATTTT
CDR3: CASVGSGRGTDTQYF

D: TRBD1
V: TRBV12-3/TRBV12-4
J: TRBJ2-5
size: NA
DNA: TGTGCCAGCAGTTTAGCGACAGGGGAAAAGACCCAGTACTTC
CDR3: CASSLATGEKTQYF

D: NA
V: TRBV12-3/TRBV12-4
J: TRBJ2-2
size: NA
DNA: TGTGCCAGCACCCTAAACAGAGGCACCGGGGAGCTGTTTTTT
CDR3: CASTLNRGTGELFF

D: TRBD2
V: TRBV20-1
J: TRBJ2-1
size: few
DNA: TGCAGTGCCACCCCGGGACTAGCGGGAGACTACAATGAGCAGTTCTTC
CDR3: CSATPGLAGDYNEQFF

D: TRBD2
V: TRBV19
J: TRBJ2-1
size: many
DNA: TGTGCCAGTACGAGACTAGCAGGCTTTGACAATGAGCAGTTCTTC
CDR3: CASTRLAGFDNEQFF

D: NA
V: TRBV7-2
J: TRBJ1-2
size: many
DNA: TGTGCCAGCAGCTGGACAACTAACTATGGCTACACCTTC
CDR3: CASSWTTNYGYTF

D: NA
V: TRBV12-3/TRBV12-4
J: TRBJ2-2
size: NA
DNA: TGTGCCAGCAGTTTAGGCGGTACCCCCGGGGAGCTGTTTTTT
CDR3: CASSLGGTPGELFF

D: TRBD2
V: TRBV10-3
J: TRBJ2-3
size: NA
DNA: TGTGCCATCAGTGGCCTAGCGGGAGCCGTGGGAGATACGCAGTATTTT
CDR3: CAISGLAGAVGDTQYF

D: NA
V: TRBV20-1
J: TRBJ1-4
size: NA
DNA: TGCAGTGCTAGCTCTCCGGGCGGTAGGGGCGGCTCTAATGAAAAACTGTTTTTT
CDR3: CSASSPGGRGGSNEKLFF

D: NA
V: TRBV6-4
J: TRBJ1-1
size: NA
DNA: TGTGCCAGCAGTGGGGTATCCACTGAAGCTTTCTTT
CDR3: CASSGVSTEAFF

D: TRBD2
V: TRBV7-2
J: TRBJ2-5
size: many
DNA: TGTGCCAGCAGCTCCTTAGCGGGCGGGCGAGAGACCCAGTACTTC
CDR3: CASSSLAGGRETQYF

D: TRBD2
V: TRBV20-1
J: TRBJ2-5
size: NA
DNA: TGCAGTGCTAGATACTCAGCGGGAGGTTCCCAAGAGACCCAGTACTTC
CDR3: CSARYSAGGSQETQYF

D: NA
V: TRBV18
J: TRBJ1-1
size: many
DNA: TGTGCCAGCTCACCCGGGAGGGTGAACACTGAAGCTTTCTTT
CDR3: CASSPGRVNTEAFF

D: NA
V: TRBV7-2
J: TRBJ1-1
size: many
DNA: TGTGCCAGCAGCTCACAGATGAACACTGAAGCTTTCTTT
CDR3: CASSSQMNTEAFF

D: NA
V: TRBV25-1
J: TRBJ1-3
size: few
DNA: TGTGCCAGCAGTGAATGGGCAGCCGTCTCTGGAAACACCATATATTTT
CDR3: CASSEWAAVSGNTIYF

D: TRBD2
V: TRBV19
J: TRBJ2-1
size: NA
DNA: TGTGCCAGTAGTAAGGTGTGGGACGGGAGGTGGTACAATGAGCAGTTCTTC
CDR3: CASSKVWDGRWYNEQFF

D: NA
V: TRBV7-8
J: TRBJ2-1
size: many
DNA: TGTGCCAGTCGAGACACCGGCTACAATGAGCAGTTCTTC
CDR3: CASRDTGYNEQFF

D: NA
V: TRBV7-4
J: TRBJ2-5
size: NA
DNA: TGTGCCAGCAGCTTGGGGGTAGCAGAAGAAGAGACCCAGTACTTC
CDR3: CASSLGVAEEETQYF

D: TRBD1
V: TRBV20-1
J: TRBJ1-1
size: many
DNA: TGCAGTGCTAGTGGCAGGGGGCCTACTGAAGCTTTCTTT
CDR3: CSASGRGPTEAFF

D: TRBD1
V: TRBV12-3/TRBV12-4
J: TRBJ1-1
size: NA
DNA: TGTGCCAGCAGTTCCCGGGACAGGGTTAACGCTGAAGCTTTCTTT
CDR3: CASSSRDRVNAEAFF

D: NA
V: TRBV20-1
J: TRBJ2-3
size: NA
DNA: TGCAGTGCTACCGAGGGGACTACAGATACGCAGTATTTT
CDR3: CSATEGTTDTQYF

D: NA
V: TRBV27
J: TRBJ2-7
size: NA
DNA: TGTGCCAGCAGTTTAAATGCTTTGGGTTTTGTCGGCGAGCAGTACTTC
CDR3: CASSLNALGFVGEQYF

D: TRBD1
V: TRBV19
J: TRBJ1-2
size: NA
DNA: TGTGCCAGTAGTATCCCTGGCAGGGGGGACTATGGCTACACCTTC
CDR3: CASSIPGRGDYGYTF

D: TRBD1
V: TRBV11-3
J: TRBJ2-2
size: few
DNA: TGTGCCAGCAGCGGAGGACAGGGGGTCACCGGGGAGCTGTTTTTT
CDR3: CASSGGQGVTGELFF

D: NA
V: TRBV27
J: TRBJ2-3
size: NA
DNA: TGTGCCAGCAGTTGGGATTTGGGGCGGGCAGATACGCAGTATTTT
CDR3: CASSWDLGRADTQYF

D: TRBD2
V: TRBV19
J: TRBJ2-1
size: few
DNA: TGTGCCACCCTGACTAGCGGGTATGTTGGGGAGCAGTTCTTC
CDR3: CATLTSGYVGEQFF

D: NA
V: TRBV20-1
J: TRBJ2-1
size: NA
DNA: TGCAGTGCTAGAGGTGTACTGCTCCACAATGAGCAGTTCTTC
CDR3: CSARGVLLHNEQFF

D: NA
V: TRBV7-2
J: TRBJ2-5
size: many
DNA: TGTGCCAGCAGCTTAAAACGGGGGGAGACCCAGTACTTC
CDR3: CASSLKRGETQYF

D: TRBD1
V: TRBV11-2
J: TRBJ1-4
size: few
DNA: TGTGCCAGCAGCTTAAGCAGGGGGGTCGGAAAACTGTTTTTT
CDR3: CASSLSRGVGKLFF

D: NA
V: TRBV20-1
J: TRBJ1-5
size: NA
DNA: TGCAGTGCTAGAGATAAGGGACACCGAAATCAGCCCCAGCATTTT
CDR3: CSARDKGHRNQPQHF

D: NA
V: TRBV5-8
J: TRBJ2-5
size: NA
DNA: TGTGCCAGCAGCTTGGCCAGGGGGGCAGCCCAGTACTTC
CDR3: CASSLARGAAQYF

D: NA
V: TRBV28
J: TRBJ1-5
size: many
DNA: TGTGCCAGCAGTTCGAACGGAGCCATGTCTAGGACCCAGCATTTT
CDR3: CASSSNGAMSRTQHF

D: NA
V: TRBV7-4
J: TRBJ1-1
size: NA
DNA: TGTGCCAGCAGCCAACACAACACTGAAGCTTTCTTT
CDR3: CASSQHNTEAFF

D: NA
V: TRBV7-2
J: TRBJ2-6
size: many
DNA: TGTGCCAGCAGCCAGCCTAGGTGGTCAGGTCAGGGCGTGTGGGGGGCCAACGTCCTGACTTTC
CDR3: CASSQPRWSGQGVWGANVLTF

D: TRBD1
V: TRBV12-3/TRBV12-4
J: TRBJ1-5
size: few
DNA: TGTGCCAGCAAGGGGACAGGGGGCTCGAATCAGCCCCAGCATTTT
CDR3: CASKGTGGSNQPQHF

D: NA
V: TRBV4-1
J: TRBJ2-4
size: once
DNA: TGCGCCAGCAGCCAAGTTCCCAGGCTGGCCAAAAACATTCAGTACTTC
CDR3: CASSQVPRLAKNIQYF

D: NA
V: TRBV12-3/TRBV12-4
J: TRBJ1-1
size: few
DNA: TGTGCCAGCAGTTCAACCCGGCCGAACACTGAAGCTTTCTTT
CDR3: CASSSTRPNTEAFF